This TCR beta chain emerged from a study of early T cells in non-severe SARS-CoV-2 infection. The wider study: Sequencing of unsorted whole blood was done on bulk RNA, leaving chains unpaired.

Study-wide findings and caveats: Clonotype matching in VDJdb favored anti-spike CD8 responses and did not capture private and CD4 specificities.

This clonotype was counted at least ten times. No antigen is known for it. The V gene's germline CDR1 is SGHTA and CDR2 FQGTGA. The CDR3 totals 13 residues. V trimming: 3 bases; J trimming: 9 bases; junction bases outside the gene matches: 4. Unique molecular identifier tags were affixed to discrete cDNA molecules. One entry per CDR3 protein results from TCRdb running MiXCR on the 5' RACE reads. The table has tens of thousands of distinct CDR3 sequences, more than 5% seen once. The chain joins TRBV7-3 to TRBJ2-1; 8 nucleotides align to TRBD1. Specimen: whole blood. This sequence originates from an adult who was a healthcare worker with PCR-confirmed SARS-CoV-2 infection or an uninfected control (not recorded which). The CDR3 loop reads CASSFAGGGEQFF. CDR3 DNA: TGTGCCAGCAGCTTTGCAGGGGGCGGTGAGCAGTTCTTC.